The 27 T cell receptor beta chains in this list originate from one sample, sequenced in a study of siplizumab effects on memory and regulatory T cells. Assay: immunoSEQ multiplex PCR; the TCRdb copy retains only in-frame clones and omits some. The data hold roughly 100,000 clones, with about 94% observed a single time. The sequenced material came from Tregs sorted from blood. Every receptor here comes from a human donor in good health.

The rearrangement joins TRBV5-1 to TRBJ1-2; 8 bases are a match to TRBD1. This CDR3 has 18 amino acids. Looked up from germline, CDR1 is SGHRS and CDR2 is YFSETQ. J gave up 3 bases and V 0 bases, and 13 bases lay outside the gene matches. The DNA for the CDR3 is TGCGCCAGCAGCTTGGGCGGGGGACAGGCAAGACTTTACTATGGCTACACCTTC. Residues: CASSLGGGQARLYYGYTF.

The V gene is TRBV11-2, the J gene TRBJ2-7; TRBD2 aligns across 7 bases. Germline lookup yields CDR1 SGHAT and CDR2 FQNNGV. The CDR3 spans 14 residues. Trimming at V came to 5 bases and at J to 7 bases, leaving 11 bases not matched to a gene. CDR3 amino acids: CASSPGTLGREQYF. The CDR3 coding sequence is TGTGCCAGCAGCCCAGGGACTCTCGGGAGGGAGCAGTACTTC.

V gene TRBV9 combines with J gene TRBJ1-5; D not certain. The CDR3 is 14 amino acids. Germline-derived CDR1 and CDR2 are SGDLS and YYNGEE. Trimming cost V 0 bases and J 7 bases, with 11 bases left between them. This CDR3 reads CASSVGDTFQPQHF. DNA for the CDR3: TGTGCCAGCAGCGTAGGCGACACCTTCCAGCCCCAGCATTTT.

V gene TRBV9 combines with J gene TRBJ1-2; TRBD1 matches 7 bases. Germline loops: CDR1 SGDLS, CDR2 YYNGEE. J lost 1 base, V lost 2 bases, and 5 bases had no gene match. This CDR3 is 15 amino acids long. CDR3 residues: CASSVGTAVNYGYTF. In DNA form, the CDR3 reads TGTGCCAGCAGCGTTGGGACAGCAGTTAACTATGGCTACACCTTC.

The chain combines TRBV7-9 with TRBJ2-7; 7 bases agree with TRBD2. The CDR3 runs to 13 residues. CDR1 and CDR2 (germline): SEHNR, FQNEAQ (reference sequence). The V gene end was trimmed by 4 bases and the J gene end by 2 bases; junction bases not matched to a gene: 2. CDR3 DNA: TGTGCCAGCAGCTCGGGACTAACCTACGAGCAGTACTTC. The encoded protein is CASSSGLTYEQYF.

CDR3 sequence reads: CASSSPDRAYEQYF. The DNA of the CDR3 is TGTGCCAGCAGTTCCCCAGACAGGGCCTACGAGCAGTACTTC. The V and J genes are TRBV6-6 and TRBJ2-7; TRBD1 aligns across 7 bases. CDR3 size: 14 residues. Germline values: CDR1 MNHNY, CDR2 SVGAGI (reference sequence). After removal of 4 bases from V and 2 bases from J, the junction contained 5 bases not matched to a gene.

This clone was observed once. V usage is TRBV30 and J usage is TRBJ1-1; TRBD1 matches 7 bases. V was pared by 0 bases and J by 0 bases, with 7 bases of the junction left unmatched. Germline lookup yields CDR1 GTSNPN and CDR2 SVGIG (reference sequence). The CDR3 consists of 16 residues. The CDR3 region is CAWSVRARGMNTEAFF. CDR3 bases: TGTGCCTGGAGTGTCCGGGCCAGGGGGATGAACACTGAAGCTTTCTTT.

The chain links TRBV7-6 to TRBJ2-5; 10 bases align to TRBD2. This CDR3 region has 13 residues. The germline gives CDR1 SGHVS, CDR2 FNYEAQ. J was trimmed by 5 bases and V by 10 bases; bases with no gene match: 7. In DNA form, the CDR3 reads TGTGCCACCCTTGAAGCGGGAGGGGAGACCCAGTACTTC. Residues: CATLEAGGETQYF.

V usage is TRBV5-1 and J usage is TRBJ2-3; D ambiguous. Germline-derived CDR1 and CDR2 are SGHRS and YFSETQ. Trimming took 2 bases from V and 0 from J, leaving 7 bases between them. There are 14 residues in the CDR3. The CDR3 loop is CASSFKTSTDTQYF. The CDR3 DNA follows: TGCGCCAGCAGCTTTAAAACTAGCACAGATACGCAGTATTTT.

CDR3 region: CASSPGGNYEQYF. The CDR3 region has the DNA TGTGCCAGCTCACCAGGAGGAAACTACGAGCAGTACTTC. The chain couples TRBV18 to TRBJ2-7, with D possibly being TRBD2 (5 bases). Deletions cut 2 bases from V and 3 bases from J, with 8 bases between. In germline, CDR1 is KGHSH, CDR2 LQKENI. CDR3 length: 13 amino acids. The whole variable domain, filled in from reference TRBV18 and TRBJ2-7, reads NAGVMQNPRHLVRRRGQEARLRCSPMKGHSHVYWYRQLPEEGLKFMVYLQKENIIDESGMPKERFSAEFPKEGPSILRIQQVVRGDSAAYFCASSPGGNYEQYFGPGTRLTVT.

The chain links TRBV4-1 to TRBJ2-2, with a possible D match to TRBD1 (6 bases). Germline V lookup: CDR1 MGHRA, CDR2 YSYEKL. Trimming removed 6 bases at V and 1 base at J, with 12 bases between. The CDR3 covers 15 residues. DNA for the CDR3: TGCGCCAGCAGAAGGGGGATTCAGAACACCGGGGAGCTGTTTTTT. This encodes CASRRGIQNTGELFF.

The rearrangement uses TRBV2 and TRBJ2-7, with D hard to call. The CDR3 is 13 amino acids. CDR1 and CDR2 from the germline V gene are SNHLY and FYNNEI. V was trimmed by 1 base and J by 4 bases, leaving 8 bases between them. The CDR3 DNA follows: TGTGCCAGCAGTGAAGAGAGCCCTTACGAGCAGTACTTC. Residues: CASSEESPYEQYF.

The chain links TRBV2 to TRBJ1-6; 10 bases fit TRBD1. Germline-derived CDR1 and CDR2 are SNHLY and FYNNEI. The CDR3 is made up of 15 amino acids. The V and J ends lost 4 bases and 7 bases, in that order; junction bases with no gene match: 4. As DNA, the CDR3 is TGTGCCAGCAGTGGGACAGGGGGGGGAAATTCACCCCTCCACTTT. Protein sequence: CASSGTGGGNSPLHF. The whole variable domain, remainder taken from reference TRBV2 and TRBJ1-6, is EPEVTQTPSHQVTQMGQEVILRCVPISNHLYFYWYRQILGQKVEFLVSFYNNEISEKSEIFDDQFSVERPDGSNFTLKIRSTKLEDSAMYFCASSGTGGGNSPLHFGNGTRLTVT.

The gene calls are TRBV5-1 and TRBJ2-7; 7 bases line up with TRBD1. The CDR3 is made up of 15 amino acids. Germline CDR1 and CDR2: SGHRS and YFSETQ. V trimming: 4 bases; J trimming: 2 bases; junction bases outside the gene matches: 9. The CDR3 region is CASSPKTGQTYEQYF. CDR3 DNA sequence: TGCGCCAGCAGCCCCAAGACAGGGCAAACCTACGAGCAGTACTTC.

This clone was counted between two and nine times. The chain joins TRBV19 to TRBJ1-5; D unclear. V lost 3 bases, J lost 3 bases, and 9 bases lay in between. Per the germline V gene, CDR1 is LNHDA and CDR2 is SQIVND (reference sequence). This CDR3 has 14 residues. The CDR3: CASSIRFTNQPQHF. DNA for the CDR3: TGTGCCAGTAGTATCCGGTTCACCAATCAGCCCCAGCATTTT.

The chain couples TRBV5-6 to TRBJ1-1, with 8 nucleotides matching TRBD1. CDR3 length: 14 residues. V gave up 3 bases and J gave up 11 bases; unmatched junction bases: 12. Germline V gene lookup returns CDR1 SGHDT and CDR2 YYEEEE. CDR3 sequence reads: CASSSPGQGAQAFF. In nucleotides, the CDR3 is TGTGCCAGCAGCTCCCCTGGGCAGGGGGCTCAGGCTTTCTTT.

The chain joins TRBV19 to TRBJ2-5; the D is unclear. Judging by the DNA end, TRBJ2-7 fits better; the J call may be wrong. This CDR3 contains 14 residues. Germline V gene sequence: CDR1 LNHDA, CDR2 SQIVND (reference sequence). DNA of the CDR3: TGTGCCAGTAGTATAGGTGTCGGGCTCTACGAGCAGTACTTC. Encoded protein: CASSIGVGLYEQYF.

The chain is built from TRBV19 and TRBJ2-7; D is possibly TRBD1 (5 bases). Germline V CDR1 and CDR2: LNHDA, SQIVND (reference sequence). V dropped 6 bases and J dropped 0 bases, with 9 bases sitting between them. The CDR3 totals 13 residues. CDR3 nucleotides: TGTGCCAGTAGAACCCAGGGCTCCTACGAGCAGTACTTC. It encodes CASRTQGSYEQYF.

This clone was picked up one time. V usage is TRBV19 and J usage is TRBJ1-5; no clear D gene. The CDR3 extends over 14 amino acids. Germline V CDR1 and CDR2: LNHDA, SQIVND (reference sequence). Trimming stripped 4 bases from V and 0 bases from J, with 7 bases between. The CDR3 nucleotides are TGTGCCAGTAGTAATTGGGATAGCAATCAGCCCCAGCATTTT. It encodes CASSNWDSNQPQHF.

The chain uses TRBV7-2 and TRBJ1-2; no reliable D call. V was clipped by 4 bases and J by 0 bases, with 9 bases between them. This CDR3 contains 14 residues. Germline V gene lookup returns CDR1 SGHTA and CDR2 FQGNSA. CDR3 in amino acids: CASSSGRSNYGYTF. The CDR3 bases are TGTGCCAGCAGCTCCGGAAGATCTAACTATGGCTACACCTTC.

The V call is TRBV5-1, the J call TRBJ1-4, with 7 bases lining up with TRBD1. The CDR3 has 15 amino acids. V was clipped by 0 bases and J by 3 bases; unmatched bases: 2. The germline CDR1 and CDR2 sequences are SGHRS and YFSETQ. The CDR3 DNA reads TGCGCCAGCAGCTTGGACGGGACAGCTAATGAAAAACTGTTTTTT. Translating it yields CASSLDGTANEKLFF.

The CDR3 DNA sequence: TGTGCCAGCAGTGACTGGACAGGGGGCTACAATGAGCAGTTCTTC. Amino acid sequence: CASSDWTGGYNEQFF. The J gene is TRBJ2-1, the V gene TRBV25-1; TRBD1 aligns across 10 bases. The germline V gene encodes CDR1 MGHDK and CDR2 SYGVNS. This CDR3 region has 15 residues. Losses at the gene ends were 3 bases for V and 3 bases for J; bases not matched to a gene: 2.

The chain joins TRBV9 to TRBJ2-1; D is unresolved. The germline V and J ends were trimmed by 0 bases and 4 bases, with 23 bases remaining between them. This CDR3 is 19 amino acids long. CDR1 SGDLS and CDR2 YYNGEE come from the germline V gene. CDR3 DNA: TGTGCCAGCAGCGTAGCTCTGGCGGAAGCCATCAGACCGTACAATGAGCAGTTCTTC. It specifies CASSVALAEAIRPYNEQFF.

This clone has only one observation. The rearrangement joins TRBV5-6 to TRBJ1-4; 9 nucleotides agree with TRBD1. Germline CDR1 reads SGHDT; CDR2 reads YYEEEE. J lost 7 bases, V lost 2 bases, and 3 bases had no gene match. The CDR3 consists of 14 residues. The CDR3 here is CASSLGQGSEKLFF. CDR3 in DNA: TGTGCCAGCAGCTTAGGACAGGGGTCTGAAAAACTGTTTTTT.

The rearrangement uses TRBV6-6 and TRBJ2-7; 7 nucleotides match TRBD2. Germline CDR1 and CDR2: MNHNY and SVGAGI (reference sequence). CDR3 length equals 13 residues. Trimming took 3 bases from V and 4 from J; bases not matched to a gene: 3. CDR3: CASSYLGGYEQYF. The CDR3 DNA reads TGTGCCAGCAGTTATCTGGGGGGGTACGAGCAGTACTTC.

V and J are TRBV2 and TRBJ1-5, with D maybe TRBD1 (6 bases). The CDR3 consists of 14 residues. CDR1 SNHLY and CDR2 FYNNEI come from the germline V gene. V was trimmed by 6 bases and J by 0 bases, leaving 9 bases between them. The CDR3 loop reads CASRDSLSNQPQHF. CDR3 coding DNA: TGTGCCAGCAGGGACAGCCTTAGCAATCAGCCCCAGCATTTT.

The J gene is TRBJ2-3, the V gene TRBV21-1; the D segment call TRBD2 is taken from the table without a DNA check. TRBV21-1 is noted as a pseudogene. The CDR3 contains 16 residues. DNA of the CDR3: TGTGCCAGCAGTTTCCGGACTAGCGGGAGTACAGATACGCAGTATTTT. It encodes CASSFRTSGSTDTQYF.